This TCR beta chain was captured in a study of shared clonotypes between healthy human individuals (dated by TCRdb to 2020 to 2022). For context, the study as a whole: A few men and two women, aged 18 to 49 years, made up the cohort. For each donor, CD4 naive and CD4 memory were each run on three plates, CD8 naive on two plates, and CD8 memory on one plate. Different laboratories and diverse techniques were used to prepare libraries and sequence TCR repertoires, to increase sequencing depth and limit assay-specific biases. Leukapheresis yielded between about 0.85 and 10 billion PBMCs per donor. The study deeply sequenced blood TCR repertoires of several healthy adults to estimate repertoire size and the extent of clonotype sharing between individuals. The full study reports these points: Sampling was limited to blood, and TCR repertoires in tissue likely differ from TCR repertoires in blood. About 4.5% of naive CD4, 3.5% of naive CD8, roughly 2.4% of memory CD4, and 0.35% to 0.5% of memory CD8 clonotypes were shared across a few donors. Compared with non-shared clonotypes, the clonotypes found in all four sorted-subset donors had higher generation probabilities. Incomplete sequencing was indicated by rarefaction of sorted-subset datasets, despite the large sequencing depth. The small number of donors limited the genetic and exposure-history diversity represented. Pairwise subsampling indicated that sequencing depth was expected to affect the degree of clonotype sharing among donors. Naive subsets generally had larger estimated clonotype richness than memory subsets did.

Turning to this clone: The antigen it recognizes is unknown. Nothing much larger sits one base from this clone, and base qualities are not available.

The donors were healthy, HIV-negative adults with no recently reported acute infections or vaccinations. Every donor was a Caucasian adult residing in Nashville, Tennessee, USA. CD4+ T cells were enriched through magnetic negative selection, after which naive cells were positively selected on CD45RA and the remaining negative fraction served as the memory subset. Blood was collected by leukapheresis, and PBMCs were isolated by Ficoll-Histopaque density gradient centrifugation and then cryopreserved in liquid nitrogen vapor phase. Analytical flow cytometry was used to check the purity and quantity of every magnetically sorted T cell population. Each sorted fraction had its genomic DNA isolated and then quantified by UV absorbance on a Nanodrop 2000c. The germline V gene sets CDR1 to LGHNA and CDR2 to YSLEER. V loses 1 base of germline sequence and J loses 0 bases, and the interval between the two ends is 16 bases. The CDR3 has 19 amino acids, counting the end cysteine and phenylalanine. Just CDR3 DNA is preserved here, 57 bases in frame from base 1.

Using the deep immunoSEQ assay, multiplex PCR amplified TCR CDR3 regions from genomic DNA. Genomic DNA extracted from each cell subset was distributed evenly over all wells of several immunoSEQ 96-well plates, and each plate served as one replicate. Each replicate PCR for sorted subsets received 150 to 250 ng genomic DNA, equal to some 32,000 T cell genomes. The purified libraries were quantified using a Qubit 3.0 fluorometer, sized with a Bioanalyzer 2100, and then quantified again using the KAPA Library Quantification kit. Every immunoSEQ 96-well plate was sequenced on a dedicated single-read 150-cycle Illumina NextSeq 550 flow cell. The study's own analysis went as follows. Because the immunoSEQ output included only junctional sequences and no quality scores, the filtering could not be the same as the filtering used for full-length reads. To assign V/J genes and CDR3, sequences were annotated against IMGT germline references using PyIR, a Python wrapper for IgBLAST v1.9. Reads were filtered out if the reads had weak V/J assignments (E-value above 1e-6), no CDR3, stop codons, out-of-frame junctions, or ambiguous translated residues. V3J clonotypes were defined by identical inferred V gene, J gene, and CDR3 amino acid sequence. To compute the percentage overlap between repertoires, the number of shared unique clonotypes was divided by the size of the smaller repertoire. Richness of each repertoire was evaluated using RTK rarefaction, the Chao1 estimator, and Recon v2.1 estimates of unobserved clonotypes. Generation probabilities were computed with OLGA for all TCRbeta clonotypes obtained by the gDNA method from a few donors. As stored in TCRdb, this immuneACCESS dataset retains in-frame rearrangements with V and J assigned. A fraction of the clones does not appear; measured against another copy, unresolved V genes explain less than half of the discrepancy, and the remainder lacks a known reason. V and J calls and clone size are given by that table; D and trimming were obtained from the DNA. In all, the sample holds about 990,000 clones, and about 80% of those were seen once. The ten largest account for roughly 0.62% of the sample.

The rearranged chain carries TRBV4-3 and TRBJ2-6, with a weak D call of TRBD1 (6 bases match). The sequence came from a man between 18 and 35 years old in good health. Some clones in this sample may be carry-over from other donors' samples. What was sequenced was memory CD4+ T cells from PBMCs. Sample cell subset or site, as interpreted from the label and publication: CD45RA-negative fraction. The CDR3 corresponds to CASSQGTQGIYSGANVLTF. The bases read TGCGCCAGCAGCCAAGGTACTCAGGGGATCTACTCTGGGGCCAACGTCCTGACTTTC.